This T cell receptor beta chain was documented in a study of T-cell reconstitution after alpha-beta-depleted transplantation in children. Unique molecular identifiers were incorporated during preparation of the TCRbeta library. TCRdb processed the PCR reads anew with MiXCR; each CDR3 protein has one entry. In the table there are 350,000 to 400,000 distinct CDR3 sequences, just over 20% of which are singletons. The CDR3 loop spans 14 amino acids. Germline CDR1 reads ENHRY; CDR2 reads SYGVKD. V was clipped by 2 bases and J by 6 bases, with 12 bases between them. The rearrangement uses TRBV10-3 and TRBJ2-3, with a tentative D call TRBD2 (5 bases). Sample: PBMCs from the stem cell graft donor, taken from the stem cell graft. The source is a human donor who donated a stem cell graft to a child with acute myeloid leukemia. CDR3 nucleotide sequence: TGTGCCATCAGTGAGCCGCGGGCCCTTGATACGCAGTATTTT. Translation gives CAISEPRALDTQYF.